This TCR beta chain was recorded in a study of CD8 T cells in Susac syndrome (dated by TCRdb to about 2019). Regarding the complete study: Repertoire sequencing was used to test whether CD8+ T cell activation and differentiation in Susac syndrome was antigen driven. Clonality of the CD8+ T cell repertoire was compared between 11 to 12 healthy donors, approximately 14 Susac syndrome patients and roughly 16 multiple sclerosis patients. Paper-wide results and their limitations: The number of individuals in the TCR sequencing and HLA analysis was acknowledged as relatively small.

As for this clonotype: Its antigen is currently not known. The input lacks base qualities; no much larger clone sits a single base away.

Peripheral blood CD8+ and CD4+ T cells from healthy donors, Susac syndrome patients and multiple sclerosis patients were profiled by high-throughput TCR beta sequencing. The multiple sclerosis controls were treatment-naive patients who had stable or active relapsing-remitting disease and met the revised McDonald criteria. Bulk CD8+ and CD4+ T cells were purified by magnetic negative isolation, whereas CD8+ TEMRA cells were enriched by FACS. Blood was drawn into EDTA tubes, processed within 24 hours, and PBMCs were isolated by density gradient centrifugation. PBMCs intended for TCR sequencing were frozen in liquid nitrogen and were later thawed in a 37 degrees C water bath. A purity of at least 90% was achieved for sorted or isolated CD4+, CD8+ and CD8+ TEMRA cells. RNA was extracted using the RNeasy kit, and roughly 0.5 to 1 ug of the RNA was reverse transcribed with random hexamers. The immunoSEQ multiplex PCR assay, covering 54 Vbeta and 13 Jbeta segments, was used to amplify TCR beta CDR3 regions. To correct PCR amplification bias, a synthetic template baseline was used for both primer optimization and computational correction. On the authors' methods: Reads were annotated to V, D and J genes according to IMGT and were analyzed with immunoSEQ Analyzer, with only productive sequences retained. To calculate clonality, Shannon entropy was normalized by log2 of the number of productive unique sequences and then subtracted from one. For each patient and control, public and private clones were evaluated among the 100 most prevalent clones. A clone was defined as Susac-specific if it was absent from the healthy and MS cohorts, from some 1,100 published viral clones and from other ImmuneACCESS disease sequences. The public reads were quality trimmed at Q25 with fastp and then assembled into clones with MiXCR by TCRdb, keeping productive beta chains. Each entry is one CDR3 protein sequence, shown with its most common DNA and genes. None of the V and J calls come from the authors' own analysis; TCRdb made them. The sample table contains just over 150,000 distinct CDR3 sequences; only one count was recorded for 90% to 95% of them. Of the sample, just over 0.2% is held by the ten largest clones.

Reading the germline V gene (reference sequence) gives CDR1 PRHDT and CDR2 FYEKMQ. Trimming takes 2 bases from V and 8 bases from J, and the germline ends sit 15 bases apart. The CDR3 numbers 15 residues from cysteine through phenylalanine. The DNA shown is the 45-base CDR3, in frame from base 1. Sequencing input: CD8+ T cells from PBMCs. The receptor was derived from a human donor with multiple sclerosis. The chain links TRBV13 with TRBJ1-4; the D gene is perhaps TRBD1, on 6 matching bases. CDR3 region: CASSLSSGEGEKLFF. The nucleotide sequence reads as follows: TGTGCCAGCAGCTTATCATCAGGGGAAGGAGAAAAACTGTTTTTT.